This note documents a single T cell receptor beta chain sequence. Residents of over 20 US areas, aged about 18 to 100 years, made up the participants. Participants reported their clinical history, and cohort assignment relied on those reports. In the original workflow: Using reference gene primer amplification, nucleated cell counts were estimated. Method: immunoSEQ multiplex PCR; TCRdb's copy keeps in-frame clones and lacks some. V and J calls and clone size are those listed in that table; D and trimming were worked out from the DNA. The sample gives some 400,000 clones, about 90% of which show up once; around 1.3% is in the top ten. The entry originates in a study of blood T cell repertoires in COVID-19. Study at large: The United States, Italy and Spain were the sources of the acute and convalescent COVID-19 samples.

The germline V gene has CDR1 SGHTA and CDR2 FQGNSA. This CDR3 has 13 residues. J lost 4 bases, V lost 8 bases, and 4 bases had no gene match. This receptor was taken from a man younger than 45 who had recovered from COVID-19. Input material: PBMCs or T cells enriched from blood (not recorded which). This rearrangement joins TRBV7-2 to TRBJ2-3; 9 bases align to TRBD2. The CDR3 protein is CASLLAGADTQYF. CDR3 bases: TGTGCCAGCTTATTAGCGGGAGCAGATACGCAGTATTTT.